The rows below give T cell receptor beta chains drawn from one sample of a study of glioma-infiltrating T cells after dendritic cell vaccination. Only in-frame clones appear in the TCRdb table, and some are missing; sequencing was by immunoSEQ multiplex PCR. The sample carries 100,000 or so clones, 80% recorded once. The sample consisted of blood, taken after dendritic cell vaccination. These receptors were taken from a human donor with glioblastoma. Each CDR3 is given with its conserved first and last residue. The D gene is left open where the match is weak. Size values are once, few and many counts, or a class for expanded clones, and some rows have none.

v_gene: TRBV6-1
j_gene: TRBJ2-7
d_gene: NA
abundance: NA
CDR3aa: CASSGRLGGYEQYF
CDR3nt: TGTGCCAGCAGTGGAAGACTAGGCGGCTACGAGCAGTACTTC

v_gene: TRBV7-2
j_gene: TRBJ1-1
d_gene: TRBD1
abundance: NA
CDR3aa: CASSQRDRGVPEAFF
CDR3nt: TGTGCCAGCAGCCAGCGGGACAGGGGTGTCCCTGAAGCTTTCTTT

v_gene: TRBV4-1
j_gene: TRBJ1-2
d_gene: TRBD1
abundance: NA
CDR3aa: CASSQALDRAYGYTF
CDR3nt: TGCGCCAGCAGCCAAGCCCTCGACAGGGCCTATGGCTACACCTTC

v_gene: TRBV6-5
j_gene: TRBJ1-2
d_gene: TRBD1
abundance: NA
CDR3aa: CASVRGLNYGYTF
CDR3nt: TGTGCCAGTGTGAGGGGGCTTAACTATGGCTACACCTTC

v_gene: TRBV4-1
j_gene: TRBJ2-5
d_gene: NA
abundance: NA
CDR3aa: CASSQGMGARAETQYF
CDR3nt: TGCGCCAGCAGCCAAGGAATGGGTGCCAGGGCAGAGACCCAGTACTTC

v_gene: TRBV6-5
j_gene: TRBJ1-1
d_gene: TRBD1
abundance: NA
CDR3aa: CASSPRTGGNTEAFF
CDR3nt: TGTGCCAGCAGTCCCAGAACAGGGGGCAACACTGAAGCTTTCTTT

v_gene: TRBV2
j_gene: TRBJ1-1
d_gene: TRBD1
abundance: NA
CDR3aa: CARGRDRGLPAFF
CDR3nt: TGTGCCAGAGGCCGGGACAGGGGGCTTCCAGCTTTCTTT

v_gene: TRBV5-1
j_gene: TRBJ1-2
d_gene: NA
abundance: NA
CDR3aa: CASSLETGASNYGYTF
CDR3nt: TGCGCCAGCAGCCTAGAGACAGGAGCTTCTAACTATGGCTACACCTTC

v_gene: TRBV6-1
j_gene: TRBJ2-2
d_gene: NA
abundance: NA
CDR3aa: CATGRGATNTGELFF
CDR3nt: TGTGCCACCGGTAGGGGCGCAACGAACACCGGGGAGCTGTTTTTT

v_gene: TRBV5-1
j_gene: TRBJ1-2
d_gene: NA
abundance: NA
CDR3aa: CASSLDSHNYGYTF
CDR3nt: TGCGCCAGCAGCTTGGATTCCCATAACTATGGCTACACCTTC

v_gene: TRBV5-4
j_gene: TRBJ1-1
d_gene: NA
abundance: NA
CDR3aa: CASSLAGALNTEAFF
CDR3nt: TGTGCCAGCAGCTTGGCAGGGGCCCTGAACACTGAAGCTTTCTTT

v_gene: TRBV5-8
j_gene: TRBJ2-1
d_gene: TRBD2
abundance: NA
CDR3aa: CASSLELAGLSYNEQFF
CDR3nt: TGTGCCAGCAGCTTGGAACTAGCGGGCCTCTCCTACAATGAGCAGTTCTTC

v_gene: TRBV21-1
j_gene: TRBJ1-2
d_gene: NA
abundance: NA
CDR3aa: CASSPPRGFYGYTF
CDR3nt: TGTGCCAGCAGCCCTCCGAGGGGGTTCTATGGCTACACCTTC

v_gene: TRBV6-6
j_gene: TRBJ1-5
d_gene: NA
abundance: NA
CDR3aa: CASSQGSQGNQPQHF
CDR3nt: TGTGCCAGCAGCCAGGGATCCCAGGGGAATCAGCCCCAGCATTTT

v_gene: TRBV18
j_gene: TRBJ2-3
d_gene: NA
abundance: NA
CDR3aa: CASSLIQGGDTQYF
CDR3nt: TGTGCCAGCTCACTTATACAGGGTGGAGATACGCAGTATTTT

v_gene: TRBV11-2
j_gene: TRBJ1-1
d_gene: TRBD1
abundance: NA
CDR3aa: CASSDPGQGWRSAEAFF
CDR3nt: TGTGCCAGCAGCGATCCGGGACAGGGTTGGAGAAGCGCTGAAGCTTTCTTT

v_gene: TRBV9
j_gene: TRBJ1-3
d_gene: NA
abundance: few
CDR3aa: CASSAGQQRNTIYF
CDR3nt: TGTGCCAGCAGCGCCGGACAGCAAAGAAACACCATATATTTT